Shown below are 24 T cell receptor beta chains from a single sample sequenced in a study of regulatory T cells in long-lasting Graves disease. Time point here: newly diagnosed GD, antithyroid drugs for less than 3 months. Extracted RNA from PBMCs served as the source of the TCR library. Building of the TCR beta libraries involved iRepertoire HTBI primers and Arm-PCR of CDR3 regions. In TCRdb, the multiplex PCR reads were re-called with MiXCR into one record per CDR3 protein. In the table there are under 800,000 distinct CDR3 sequences, roughly 15% of which are singletons. This same sample was also part of a study on T cells in Graves' hyperthyroidism and ophthalmopathy.

Sequenced here: peripheral blood mononuclear cells (PBMCs), sampled at new diagnosis, from a patient treated with antithyroid drugs. The receptor source for this set is a woman in her 30s with Graves disease.

CDR3 amino acids: CSAGTSGRISGGYNEQFF. The DNA of the CDR3 is TGCAGTGCTGGGACTAGCGGGAGGATCTCCGGAGGGTACAATGAGCAGTTCTTC. The genes are TRBV20-1 and TRBJ2-1, with 15 bases lining up with TRBD2. CDR1 and CDR2 from the germline V gene are DFQATT and SNEGSKA (reference sequence). The CDR3 runs 18 residues. The junction had 12 bases not matched to a gene; V was cut back by 5 bases and J by 4 bases.

This clonotype was observed at least ten times. This rearrangement joins TRBV15 to TRBJ2-5, with 10 bases matching TRBD1. CDR3 length: 14 residues. V lost 4 bases, J lost 9 bases, and 8 bases stayed unmatched. The germline V gene encodes CDR1 LNHNV and CDR2 YYDKDF (reference sequence). The CDR3 loop is CATSNPGQGESQYF. The CDR3 nucleotides read TGTGCCACCAGCAACCCAGGACAGGGGGAGTCCCAGTACTTC.

This clonotype was recorded at least ten times. The chain has TRBV7-6 and TRBJ2-2; TRBD2 might be the D (6 bases). This CDR3 region has 15 residues. V gave up 5 bases and J gave up 1 base, with 11 bases separating them. Germline CDR1 SGHVS, CDR2 FNYEAQ. This chain's CDR3 is CASSGPGLNTGELFF. The CDR3 DNA reads as TGTGCCAGCAGCGGACCGGGACTGAACACCGGGGAGCTGTTTTTT.

The V gene is TRBV18, the J gene TRBJ2-1; D remains ambiguous. The CDR3 is made up of 13 amino acids. Germline V gene data show CDR1 as KGHSH and CDR2 as LQKENI. Trimming cost V 0 bases and J 2 bases, with 2 bases left between them. The CDR3 DNA follows: TGTGCCAGCTCACCACCGGCCTACAATGAGCAGTTCTTC. This sequence encodes CASSPPAYNEQFF.

Remarks on this clonotype: A much larger clone lies one base from this, so it may be a read error. Likely a read error: the CDR3 ends without its conserved phenylalanine or tryptophan. This chain links TRBV12-3 or TRBV12-4 with TRBJ1-6; D ambiguous. V lost 3 bases and J lost 10, with 13 bases in between. CDR3 length: 14 residues. The CDR3 DNA follows: TGTGCCAGCAGTTTCCTCCGGGTCGGCTCACCCCTCCACCTT. Its protein product is CASSFLRVGSPLHL.

Notes on this clonotype: The junction differs from germline at one of its ends, possibly a read error. The genes are TRBV5-1 and TRBJ2-7, with D perhaps matching TRBD1 (6 bases). CDR1 and CDR2 from the germline V gene are SGHRS and YFSETQ. This CDR3 is 13 amino acids long. The CDR3 DNA follows: TGCGCCAGCAGATTGGACAGCAAGGCCGAGCAGTACTTC. Its protein product is CASRLDSKAEQYF.

This clonotype was picked up a small number of times. A read error may be the cause here, since a much bigger clone is one base away. J is TRBJ2-3 and V is TRBV28; D is possibly TRBD2 (5 bases). Trimming removed 8 bases from V and 4 bases from J, with 13 bases in between. Germline V gene lookup returns CDR1 MDHEN and CDR2 SYDVKM. There are 13 residues in the CDR3. The CDR3 reads CASPGPGSDTQYF. CDR3 nucleotide sequence: TGTGCCAGCCCCGGTCCGGGATCAGATACGCAGTATTTT.

The sample holds a few counts of this clonotype. The chain carries TRBV25-1 and TRBJ1-1; the match to TRBD1 covers 11 bases. After removal of 4 bases from V and 1 base from J, the junction contained 5 bases not matched to a gene. Germline V gene lookup returns CDR1 MGHDK and CDR2 SYGVNS. The CDR3 has 16 residues. CDR3 sequence reads: CASSVWTGGANTEAFF. For the CDR3, the DNA is TGTGCCAGCAGTGTCTGGACAGGGGGCGCGAACACTGAAGCTTTCTTT.

In this sample, this clonotype turned up many times. This chain joins TRBV2 and TRBJ2-3; unclear D gene. The germline V and J ends were trimmed by 2 bases and 3 bases, with 9 bases remaining between them. The germline gives CDR1 SNHLY, CDR2 FYNNEI. The CDR3 is 14 amino acids. CDR3 DNA sequence: TGTGCCAGCAGTGAACAACTTCCAACAGATACGCAGTATTTT. The encoded protein is CASSEQLPTDTQYF.

The chain carries TRBV30 and TRBJ1-5; 7 bases are a match to TRBD1. Germline-derived CDR1 and CDR2 are GTSNPN and SVGIG (reference sequence). With 1 base clipped from V and 6 bases from J, the junction kept 6 bases outside the gene matches. This CDR3 contains 14 residues. In DNA, the CDR3 is TGTGCCTGGAGTGGCATCCAGGGGGGTCAGCCCCAGCATTTT. As protein: CAWSGIQGGQPQHF. Complete variable domain (other parts from reference TRBV30 and TRBJ1-5): SQTIHQWPATLVQPVGSPLSLECTVEGTSNPNLYWYRQAAGRGLQLLFYSVGIGQISSEVPQNLSASRPQDRQFILSSKKLLLSDSGFYLCAWSGIQGGQPQHFGDGTRLSIL.

The chain carries TRBV6-1 and TRBJ2-7; D may be TRBD1 or TRBD2 (6 bases each). Trimming left V 3 bases short and J 5 bases short, with 14 bases between. Germline V gene sequence: CDR1 MNHNS, CDR2 SASEGT. The CDR3 has 14 amino acids. The CDR3 here is CASSEGGPVHEQYF. In DNA, the CDR3 is TGTGCCAGCAGTGAGGGGGGCCCGGTGCACGAGCAGTACTTC.

This clonotype was counted at least ten times. The chain employs TRBV7-9 and TRBJ1-1; D gene unclear. The length of the CDR3 is 14 residues. Germline lookup yields CDR1 SEHNR and CDR2 FQNEAQ (reference sequence). Trimming left V 5 bases short and J 2 bases short, with 12 bases between. CDR3 amino acids: CASSGSGYNTEAFF. CDR3 bases: TGTGCCAGCAGCGGTTCCGGGTACAACACTGAAGCTTTCTTT.

This clonotype was seen more than once but under ten times. The rearrangement uses TRBV28 and TRBJ1-1; D perhaps matches TRBD1 (5 bases). The CDR3 has 14 residues. Germline CDR1 reads MDHEN; CDR2 reads SYDVKM. V lost 4 bases, J lost 7 bases, and 16 bases lay in between. The CDR3 is CASSYRQGNLEAFF. The CDR3 DNA reads as TGTGCCAGCAGTTACCGCCAGGGTAACCTTGAAGCTTTCTTT. Full variable domain (outside the CDR3, taken from reference TRBV28 and TRBJ1-1): DVKVTQSSRYLVKRTGEKVFLECVQDMDHENMFWYRQDPGLGLRLIYFSYDVKMKEKGDIPEGYSVSREKKERFSLILESASTNQTSMYLCASSYRQGNLEAFFGQGTRLTVV.

This clonotype was detected ten times or more. The V gene is TRBV12-3 or TRBV12-4, the J gene TRBJ1-1; a possible D gene is TRBD1 (5 bases). The V and J ends lost 10 bases and 0 bases respectively, with 18 bases between them. The CDR3 spans 15 residues. In DNA, the CDR3 is TGTGCCACGGGGGGGGTTCAGGGAATGAACACTGAAGCTTTCTTT. Protein product: CATGGVQGMNTEAFF.

This clonotype showed up just a few times. The V call is TRBV10-3, the J call TRBJ2-3; 8 bases match TRBD1. V gave up 5 bases and J gave up 2 bases; unmatched junction bases: 6. Germline V lookup: CDR1 ENHRY, CDR2 SYGVKD. CDR3 length: 15 amino acids. The CDR3 reads CAISPTGGYTDTQYF. CDR3 sequence (DNA): TGTGCCATCAGTCCCACAGGGGGGTACACAGATACGCAGTATTTT.

The chain has TRBV20-1 and TRBJ1-2; D possibly corresponds to TRBD1 (5 bases). V lost 6 bases, J lost 0 bases, and 11 bases lay in between. Germline V gives CDR1 DFQATT, CDR2 SNEGSKA (reference sequence). This CDR3 contains 13 residues. Written as DNA, the CDR3 is TGCAGTGCCCACCAGGGAGCTAACTATGGCTACACCTTC. As protein: CSAHQGANYGYTF.

This clonotype has only a few counts. V is TRBV12-3 or TRBV12-4 and J is TRBJ2-7; D not resolved. Trimming left V 3 bases short and J 2 bases short, with 8 bases between. The CDR3 covers 13 residues. CDR3 coding DNA: TGTGCCAGCAGTTTGAAAAGGGCCTACGAGCAGTACTTC. Amino acid sequence: CASSLKRAYEQYF.

This clonotype was counted only a few times. V and J are TRBV10-3 and TRBJ1-6, with TRBD1 matching over 9 bases. Germline CDR1 is ENHRY and CDR2 is SYGVKD. CDR3 length: 15 residues. V lost 3 bases to trimming and J lost 9 bases; unmatched junction nucleotides: 6. CDR3 residues: CAISEATGGSSPLHF. The CDR3 DNA follows: TGTGCCATCAGTGAAGCGACAGGGGGGAGTTCACCCCTCCACTTT.

This rearrangement joins TRBV27 to TRBJ2-5; TRBD2 agrees at 14 bases. V was clipped by 10 bases and J by 6 bases; unmatched bases: 4. The CDR3 has 13 amino acids. Germline values: CDR1 MNHEY, CDR2 SMNVEV (reference sequence). The CDR3 is CATGLAGGQTQYF. CDR3 bases: TGTGCCACCGGACTAGCGGGAGGACAGACCCAGTACTTC.

V is TRBV5-1 and J is TRBJ2-7, with no clear D. Per germline, CDR1 SGHRS and CDR2 YFSETQ. Trimming removed 1 base from V and 2 bases from J, with 13 bases in between. The CDR3 loop spans 15 amino acids. CDR3 region: CASSLLSTVAYEQYF. Here the CDR3 DNA reads TGCGCCAGCAGCTTGCTTAGTACCGTCGCCTACGAGCAGTACTTC.

This clonotype appeared many times. V and J are TRBV6-1 and TRBJ1-4; TRBD1 matches at 7 bases. The junction had 8 bases not matched to a gene; V was cut back by 6 bases and J by 7 bases. There are 14 residues in the CDR3. Germline assignment: CDR1 MNHNS and CDR2 SASEGT. The CDR3 loop is CASRDRDSFEKLFF. The CDR3 DNA reads TGTGCCAGCAGAGACCGGGACAGTTTTGAAAAACTGTTTTTT.

The genes are TRBV3-1 and TRBJ2-5, with a tentative D call TRBD2 (6 bases). The germline V and J ends were trimmed by 2 bases and 5 bases, with 18 bases remaining between them. The CDR3 contains 16 residues. The germline gives CDR1 LGHDT, CDR2 YNNKEL (reference sequence). In DNA form, the CDR3 reads TGTGCCAGCAGCCAACATGGCGGAGGGTCAAGGGAGACCCAGTACTTC. Protein product: CASSQHGGGSRETQYF.

This clonotype was detected only a few times. This rearrangement joins TRBV7-9 to TRBJ2-5, with D possibly TRBD1 on 5 matching bases. The V gene lost 2 bases and the J gene lost 1 base, with 17 bases spanning the gap. The CDR3 length is 17 residues. Germline values: CDR1 SEHNR, CDR2 FQNEAQ (reference sequence). CDR3 amino acids: CASSLPRPGKAQETQYF. In DNA form, the CDR3 reads TGTGCCAGCAGCTTACCTCGTCCAGGGAAAGCCCAAGAGACCCAGTACTTC. The full variable domain, in which reference TRBV7-9 and TRBJ2-5 provide the parts outside the CDR3, is DTGVSQNPRHKITKRGQNVTFRCDPISEHNRLYWYRQTLGQGPEFLTYFQNEAQLEKSRLLSDRFSAERPKGSFSTLEIQRTEQGDSAMYLCASSLPRPGKAQETQYFGPGTRLLVL.

The chain has TRBV11-2 and TRBJ2-7; possible D gene TRBD1, 6 bases. Germline V lookup: CDR1 SGHAT, CDR2 FQNNGV. The CDR3 is 14 residues long. V was pared by 6 bases and J by 3 bases, with 15 bases between. CDR3: CASRRPTGFYEQYF. The CDR3 nucleotides are TGTGCCAGCAGGCGACCGACAGGTTTCTACGAGCAGTACTTC. The whole variable domain, remainder taken from reference TRBV11-2 and TRBJ2-7, is EAGVAQSPRYKIIEKRQSVAFWCNPISGHATLYWYQQILGQGPKLLIQFQNNGVVDDSQLPKDRFSAERLKGVDSTLKIQPAKLEDSAVYLCASRRPTGFYEQYFGPGTRLTVT.